This T cell receptor (beta chain) is from a study of OX40 agonist ivuxolimab in advanced cancers. The V gene's germline CDR1 is MNHEY and CDR2 SVGAGI. The junction had 1 base not matched to a gene; V was cut back by 2 bases and J by 2 bases. This CDR3 has 15 residues. Sequenced by immunoSEQ multiplex PCR; TCRdb stores in-frame clones only, minus some. The sample lists tens of thousands of clones, 65% to 90% occurring once. This TCR derives from an adult with an advanced solid tumor such as melanoma, head and neck, liver or kidney cancer. The source was CD4+ or CD8+ T cells sorted from blood, collected in a trial of the OX40 agonist ivuxolimab. J is TRBJ2-2 and V is TRBV6-5, with 8 bases aligning to TRBD2. In nucleotides, the CDR3 is TGTGCCAGCAGTTACGGGACTAGAAACACCGGGGAGCTGTTTTTT. It encodes CASSYGTRNTGELFF.